The rows below give T cell receptor beta chains drawn from one sample of a study of regulatory T cells in long-lasting Graves disease. TCRdb reprocessed the multiplex PCR reads via MiXCR and lists one record per CDR3 protein. The data contain about half a million distinct CDR3 sequences, around 12% of them seen just once; the ten biggest clones take up 7.5% to 9%. This sample also belongs to another study, concerning T cells in Graves' hyperthyroidism and ophthalmopathy.

This material consisted of peripheral blood mononuclear cells (PBMCs), taken at new diagnosis, from a patient treated with antithyroid drugs. The receptors shown here come from a woman aged 25-40 years with Graves disease. Each CDR3 is given with its conserved first and last residue. D genes are given only for firm matches. The size entry is marked missing in some rows and otherwise reads once, few, many or a size class.

TRBD2	TRBJ2-1	TRBV20-1	.	TGCAGTGCTAGAGGGGGCGGGAGTCCGTTCTTC	CSARGGGSPFF
.	TRBJ1-3	TRBV27	.	TGTGCCAGCCGATCTTTTGGAAACACCATATATTTT	CASRSFGNTIYF
.	TRBJ1-5	TRBV5-5	.	TGTGCCAGCGCTGGAGAGTGGATCAATCAGCCCCAGCATTTT	CASAGEWINQPQHF
.	TRBJ1-1	TRBV15	.	TGTGCCACCAGAGTGGGGGTTACGAACACTGAAGCTTTCTTT	CATRVGVTNTEAFF
TRBD2	TRBJ2-1	TRBV30	many	TGTGCCTGGAGTCCGCTAGCGGGAGGCGGTGAGCAGTTCTTC	CAWSPLAGGGEQFF
TRBD1	TRBJ2-1	TRBV15	many	TGTGCCACCAGCAGCATGATACAGGGGAACTATGAGCAGTTCTTC	CATSSMIQGNYEQFF
.	TRBJ1-4	TRBV6-2/TRBV6-3	few	TGTGCCAGCAGTAGAAACAGGGCCCCTAATGAAAAACTGTTTTTT	CASSRNRAPNEKLFF
TRBD1	TRBJ1-4	TRBV20-1	many	TGCAGTGCTGGGATCCCGGGGACAGGGGATGAAAAACTGTTTTTT	CSAGIPGTGDEKLFF
.	TRBJ2-7	TRBV12-3/TRBV12-4	many	TGTGCCAGCAGTTCGACTGTGAGCTCCTACGAGCAGTACTTC	CASSSTVSSYEQYF
.	TRBJ1-6	TRBV12-3/TRBV12-4	many	TGTGCCAGCAGTCCCTTTGCCACCCCGGGGGGCTATAATTCACCCCTCCACTTT	CASSPFATPGGYNSPLHF
.	TRBJ2-7	TRBV12-5	.	TGTGCTAGTGGTTTGGTACTAGGGCGGAATTCCTACGAGCAGTACTTC	CASGLVLGRNSYEQYF
TRBD2	TRBJ2-1	TRBV29-1	.	TGCAGCGTTAAGACTAGCGGGGCTTACAATGAGCAGTTCTTC	CSVKTSGAYNEQFF
.	TRBJ1-1	TRBV10-2	few	TGCGCCAGCAGGACGGGGGGGAACACTGAAGCTTTCTTT	CASRTGGNTEAFF
.	TRBJ2-1	TRBV6-2/TRBV6-3	many	TGTGCCAGCAGCCCCTGGTCCTACAATGAGCAGTTCTTC	CASSPWSYNEQFF
TRBD1	TRBJ2-3	TRBV12-3/TRBV12-4	many	TGTGCCAGCAGTCGAGGGCTAACAGGGGGAGCAGATACGCAGTATTTT	CASSRGLTGGADTQYF
.	TRBJ2-5	TRBV6-2/TRBV6-3	few	TGTGCCAGCAGACCGGAGGGAGGAGACTGGGGGGTAGAACGAGAGACCCAGTACTTC	CASRPEGGDWGVERETQYF
.	TRBJ1-1	TRBV2	many	TGTGCCACCCTGGGGGGGTTAGGTGAAGCTTTCTTT	CATLGGLGEAFF
TRBD2	TRBJ2-7	TRBV6-1	.	TGTGCCACCAATCTAGCGGGAGGTTCTCCATTGGACGAGCAGTACTTC	CATNLAGGSPLDEQYF
.	TRBJ2-2	TRBV6-1	many	TGTGCCAGCAGGGGGCCCAACACCGGGGAGCTGTTTTTT	CASRGPNTGELFF
.	TRBJ2-7	TRBV7-2	few	TGTGCCAGCAGCTTACTCGGAAGTCCGACGCGGTACGAGCAGTACTTC	CASSLLGSPTRYEQYF
.	TRBJ2-7	TRBV12-3/TRBV12-4	.	TGTGCCAGCAGTTTCCTGGACTACGAGCAGTACTTC	CASSFLDYEQYF
.	TRBJ2-3	TRBV5-1	many	TGCGCCAGCAGCTACCCCGGGACTAGCACAGATACGCAGTATTTT	CASSYPGTSTDTQYF
.	TRBJ2-2	TRBV5-1	few	TGCGCCAGCAGCGGTATGGGACCTTCCGGGGAGCTGTTTTTT	CASSGMGPSGELFF
TRBD2	TRBJ2-1	TRBV7-7	many	TGTGCTAGCAGCCCTAGCGGTGGGCGGAGCTCCTACAATGAGCAGTTCTTC	CASSPSGGRSSYNEQFF
.	TRBJ1-3	TRBV20-1	many	TGCAGTGCTAGGGAAAAGGGAGGATCTGGAAACACCATATATTTT	CSAREKGGSGNTIYF
TRBD1	TRBJ2-7	TRBV19	many	TGTGCCAGTAGTATCGACGGGACAGGGGGGGACGAGCAGTACTTC	CASSIDGTGGDEQYF
TRBD1	TRBJ2-7	TRBV5-1	many	TGCGCCAGCAGCCCCGACAGGGCCTACGAGCAGTACTTC	CASSPDRAYEQYF
TRBD1	TRBJ2-7	TRBV27	many	TGTGCCAGCAGTTTGCGCCGCGGCAGGGGGCCTCCCTACGAGCAGTACTTC	CASSLRRGRGPPYEQYF
.	TRBJ1-2	TRBV20-1	many	TGCAGTGCTAGCCGACAGCCGGGTGGGTATGGCTACACCTTC	CSASRQPGGYGYTF
TRBD2	TRBJ2-1	TRBV11-2	.	TGTGCCAGCCAACTAGCGGGAGGGCTAGGTGAGCAGTTCTTC	CASQLAGGLGEQFF
.	TRBJ2-7	TRBV11-3	few	TGTGCCAGCAGCTTAGGTCCGGGGCCGGGGAACGAGCAGTACTTC	CASSLGPGPGNEQYF
.	TRBJ2-3	TRBV7-2	few	TGTGCCAGCAGCTTAGGCGGGTACGGCACAGATACGCAGTATTTT	CASSLGGYGTDTQYF
TRBD1	TRBJ1-4	TRBV28	.	TGTGCCAGCAGCCTACAGGGGGCGGGAGGTGATGAAAAACTGTTTTTT	CASSLQGAGGDEKLFF
.	TRBJ1-1	TRBV14	.	TGTGCCAGCAGCCAAAGGGACAATGTATTATCGCGGAACACTGAAGCTTTCTTT	CASSQRDNVLSRNTEAFF
TRBD1	TRBJ1-1	TRBV7-2	few	TGTGCCAGCAGCCTACAGGGGCCGCAGTCCACTGAAGCTTTCTTT	CASSLQGPQSTEAFF
.	TRBJ2-7	TRBV18	.	TGTGCCAGCTCACCAGATTTCTATACAGGCAAGGTCAACTACGAGCAGTACTTC	CASSPDFYTGKVNYEQYF
TRBD2	TRBJ2-1	TRBV30	many	TGTGCCTGGAGCCCGGGACTAGCGGGAGTTGGTGAGCAGTTCTTC	CAWSPGLAGVGEQFF
TRBD1	TRBJ2-2	TRBV20-1	.	TGCAGTGCCCAGGGACAGGGGGCGACCGGGGAGCTGTTTTTT	CSAQGQGATGELFF
.	TRBJ1-2	TRBV20-1	many	TGCAGTGCTATGTACCGGGCTCGTGGTGACTACACCTTC	CSAMYRARGDYTF
TRBD1	TRBJ2-1	TRBV18	.	TGTGCCAGCTCTCGGGTTGGGACAGGGCTAAACAATGAGCAGTTCTTC	CASSRVGTGLNNEQFF
TRBD2	TRBJ2-7	TRBV6-1	many	TGTGCCAGCACCGGGACTACCGTCCTAAACGAGCAGTACTTC	CASTGTTVLNEQYF
TRBD2	TRBJ2-7	TRBV19	few	TGTGCCAGTAGTACGGGACTAGCCTACTCCTACGAGCAGTACTTC	CASSTGLAYSYEQYF
.	TRBJ2-5	TRBV5-4	few	TGTGCCAGCAGCTTGAGAGGGGGGCGAGAGGAGACCCAGTACTTC	CASSLRGGREETQYF
TRBD1	TRBJ1-2	TRBV5-1	.	TGTGCCAGCAGCTTACGGGCAGGGGGTTTATATGGCTACACCTTC	CASSLRAGGLYGYTF
TRBD2	TRBJ2-7	TRBV11-3	few	TGTGCCAGCAGCCCACCGGGACTAGCGGGCTACTCTGTAGAGTACTTC	CASSPPGLAGYSVEYF
TRBD1	TRBJ2-3	TRBV18	.	TGTGCCAGCTCAAACCTACCAGGGGGCGGTTCGGATACGCAGTATTTT	CASSNLPGGGSDTQYF
.	TRBJ2-6	TRBV28	many	TGTGCCAGCAGCCGAATCGACTCAAACAGAAACAACGTCCTGACTTTC	CASSRIDSNRNNVLTF
.	TRBJ1-1	TRBV6-1	many	TGTGCCAGCAGTCCCGGGACCCTCACCGATTACGCTGAAGCTTTCTTT	CASSPGTLTDYAEAFF
.	TRBJ1-5	TRBV29-1	many	TGCAGCGTTGATGAGGGGAACAATCAGCCCCAGCATTTT	CSVDEGNNQPQHF
.	TRBJ2-1	TRBV4-1	few	TGCGCCAGCAGATTCAGGGGGGAAACTTACAATGAGCAGTTCTTC	CASRFRGETYNEQFF
.	TRBJ2-1	TRBV19	.	TGTGCCGCCTCGGGGGACTCCTACAATGAGCAGTTCTTC	CAASGDSYNEQFF
TRBD2	TRBJ2-1	TRBV6-2/TRBV6-3	.	TGTGCCAGCAGGGGACTAAACAATGAGCAGTTCTTC	CASRGLNNEQFF
.	TRBJ1-1	TRBV6-2/TRBV6-3	.	TGTGCCACCAACCCATCGAGTACAGGACGGAACACTGAAGCTTTCTTT	CATNPSSTGRNTEAFF
TRBD2	TRBJ2-1	TRBV30	many	TGTGCCTGGAGTGTACCAGCGGGAGCCCGTGAGCAGTTCTTC	CAWSVPAGAREQFF
TRBD2	TRBJ2-1	TRBV20-1	.	TGCAGTGCCCGGAGGGCTAGCGGGAGTGGGAAGTTCTTC	CSARRASGSGKFF
.	TRBJ1-3	TRBV18	.	TGTGCCAGCTCACAATTGAGGGAAGGAAACACCATATATTTT	CASSQLREGNTIYF